This is a list of T cell receptor beta chains from one sample in a study of post-analysis software for immune sequencing data. TCRdb ran MiXCR on the PCR reads and lists one entry per CDR3 protein. Here the sample spans around 500,000 distinct CDR3 sequences, approximately 31% being singletons. The source material was blood. The receptors come from a girl aged 2-17 years with multiple sclerosis. CDR3s include the opening cysteine and the closing phenylalanine or tryptophan. Each record gives: clone size, J gene, V gene, D gene, CDR3 DNA, CDR3 protein. A D gene is named only where the DNA matches it firmly. Part of the rows lack a size; the others show once, few, many or a class for expanded clones.

NA	TRBJ2-7	TRBV20-1	NA	TGCAGTGGAAGGGCGAGGGGGACCTACGAGCAGTACTTC	CSGRARGTYEQYF
NA	TRBJ2-7	TRBV24-1	TRBD1	TGTGCCACCAGTGACCGACAGGGTGGCGAGCAGTACTTC	CATSDRQGGEQYF
NA	TRBJ2-3	TRBV10-1	TRBD1	TGCGCCAGCAGTGAGCGGTCCTGGGGGACAGAGCCTCCTCGTTTCGGTACGCAGTATTTT	CASSERSWGTEPPRFGTQYF
NA	TRBJ1-1	TRBV29-1	NA	TGCAGCGTTTCCCCGCGAGTGAGCGAGGCCCCTGAAGCTTTCTTT	CSVSPRVSEAPEAFF
NA	TRBJ2-5	TRBV21-1	NA	TGTACTGATAGTAAAGAGACCCAGTACTTC	CTDSKETQYF
NA	TRBJ1-2	TRBV14	TRBD1	TGTGCCAGCAGACCCCAGGGGGAGGGGGCTGGCTACACCTTC	CASRPQGEGAGYTF
NA	TRBJ1-2	TRBV10-3	TRBD1	TGTGCCATCAGTGATCCCCCGGGACAGGGGGCGGTTGGCTACACCTTC	CAISDPPGQGAVGYTF
NA	TRBJ1-1	TRBV6-4	NA	TGTGCCAGCAGTGACACGGGCAGCTCCGAAGCTTTCTTT	CASSDTGSSEAFF
NA	TRBJ1-2	TRBV12-3/TRBV12-4	NA	TGTGCCAGCAGGCTCTCAGGGGCACCCTTGTATGGCTACACCTTC	CASRLSGAPLYGYTF
once	TRBJ2-5	TRBV7-2	NA	TGTGCCAGCAGCTTTTCCCGGGTCCAAGAGACCCAGTACTTC	CASSFSRVQETQYF
few	TRBJ2-3	TRBV7-6	TRBD2	TGTGCCAGCAGCTTACTCCTAGCGGGGGGGCTTACGCAGTATTTT	CASSLLLAGGLTQYF
NA	TRBJ1-1	TRBV7-9	NA	TGTGCCAGCAGCTTAACTCCTGAAGCTTTCTTT	CASSLTPEAFF
NA	TRBJ2-5	TRBV7-9	TRBD1	TGTGCCAGCAGCTTATCTGGGACAGTAGAGACCCAGTACTTC	CASSLSGTVETQYF
NA	TRBJ2-5	TRBV20-1	TRBD1	TGCAGCGCAGAACTTGGACAGGGGGTTATAGAGACCCAGTACTTC	CSAELGQGVIETQYF
few	TRBJ2-4	TRBV28	NA	TGTGCCAGCAGTAAACCAAACAGAGGAAACATTCAGTACTTC	CASSKPNRGNIQYF
NA	TRBJ1-5	TRBV6-5	TRBD1	TGTGCCAGCAGTTACACAAACAGGGGGATGGGCGGCAATAGCAATCAGCCCCAGCATTTT	CASSYTNRGMGGNSNQPQHF
few	TRBJ2-5	TRBV12-3/TRBV12-4	NA	TGTGCCAGCAGTGTCGGGACAAAAGAGACCCAGTACTTC	CASSVGTKETQYF
NA	TRBJ2-7	TRBV6-6	NA	TGTGCCAGCAGTTACTCAGAGGGGCGCCTCTACGAGCAGTACTTC	CASSYSEGRLYEQYF
few	TRBJ2-1	TRBV10-1	TRBD2	TGCGCCAGCAGTGACTCGGGGGGGCCCCACAATGAGCAGTTCTTC	CASSDSGGPHNEQFF
few	TRBJ2-5	TRBV5-1	NA	TGCGCCAGCAGCTTCCGGGGCCCAGGGGAGACCCAGTACTTC	CASSFRGPGETQYF
NA	TRBJ2-7	TRBV5-1	TRBD2	TGCGCCTGCAGCTCGGGACTAGCGGGGGGCCCAAGCTCCTACGAGCAGTACTTC	CACSSGLAGGPSSYEQYF
NA	TRBJ2-1	TRBV7-2	TRBD1	TGTGCCAGCAGCTTAGGAAGGACAGGGGGTCTTATTGTGCAGTTCTTC	CASSLGRTGGLIVQFF
NA	TRBJ2-1	TRBV13	TRBD1	TGTGCCAGCAGCCACCAGGGGGATGAGCAGTTCTTC	CASSHQGDEQFF
NA	TRBJ1-2	TRBV20-1	TRBD1	TGCAGTGTCAAGGGACAGGGAAGCTTTGGCTACACCTTC	CSVKGQGSFGYTF
NA	TRBJ1-2	TRBV29-1	TRBD1	TGCAGCGCTTACCGGGACAGGGGGGATGGCTACACCTTC	CSAYRDRGDGYTF
NA	TRBJ2-5	TRBV10-2	TRBD2	TGCGCCAGCAGTGACCTTTCGGGACTAGCGGGGGGGCCTCGAGAGACCCAGTACTTC	CASSDLSGLAGGPRETQYF
few	TRBJ1-6	TRBV4-1	NA	TGCGCCAGCAGCCAAGATCTATTTACACCCCTACCCCTCCACTTT	CASSQDLFTPLPLHF
NA	TRBJ1-2	TRBV7-8	NA	TGTGCCAGCAGCCACGACAACCGTAACTATGGCTACACCTTC	CASSHDNRNYGYTF
NA	TRBJ1-1	TRBV20-1	NA	TGCAGTGCTAGATTCGGGTTCGGCACTGAAGCTTTCTTT	CSARFGFGTEAFF
NA	TRBJ2-3	TRBV2	TRBD2	TGTGCCAGCAGTAAAGAGACCGAAAAAAGACTAGCCCAAAGAGGTGCTAGCACAGATACGCAGTATTTT	CASSKETEKRLAQRGASTDTQYF